These T cell receptor beta chains were read from a single sample in a study of siplizumab effects on memory and regulatory T cells. The table came from immunoSEQ multiplex PCR; TCRdb's copy has only in-frame clones and leaves some out. This sample has over 65,000 clones, with 95% found just once. Sequencing was performed on CD8+ T cells sorted from blood. The origin of the receptors is a human donor in good health. Both conserved end residues are part of each CDR3.

v_gene: TRBV7-9
CDR3aa: CASSPWTSGLDRSDEQFF

v_gene: TRBV7-9
CDR3aa: CASSLIGGSDTQYF

v_gene: TRBV6-5
CDR3aa: CASSYSVSDTQYF

v_gene: TRBV4-1
CDR3aa: CASSQTPGQGTDTQYF

v_gene: TRBV5-1
CDR3aa: CPRGGVLPDTQYF

v_gene: TRBV2
CDR3aa: CASSEAGTGAGTQYF

v_gene: TRBV28
CDR3aa: CASSPRGTEAFF

v_gene: TRBV5-1
CDR3aa: CASSTTSGTHEQFF

v_gene: TRBV18
CDR3aa: CASSAGFWDSEAFF

v_gene: TRBV2
CDR3aa: CASSEYRQFNQPQHF

v_gene: TRBV4-2
CDR3aa: CASSQGTSAYEQYF

v_gene: TRBV10-2
CDR3aa: CASSERAGVNTEAFF

v_gene: TRBV5-8
CDR3aa: CASTIEDPTDTQYF

v_gene: TRBV5-6
CDR3aa: CASSLGDETQYF

v_gene: TRBV19
CDR3aa: CASSPRAVRYGYTF

v_gene: TRBV18
CDR3aa: CASSPIGGGPETQYF

v_gene: TRBV7-9
CDR3aa: CASSFSDLGLYEQYF

v_gene: TRBV14
CDR3aa: CASSQGLARKLQETQYF

v_gene: TRBV7-8
CDR3aa: CASSLVRRSSGEQYF

v_gene: TRBV11-2
CDR3aa: CASSFEGGSYEQYF

v_gene: TRBV7-9
CDR3aa: CASSSPLYEKLFF

v_gene: TRBV6-6
CDR3aa: CASSYSIAGGQETQYF

v_gene: TRBV27
CDR3aa: CASSPDSGSYEQYF

v_gene: TRBV19
CDR3aa: CASIPGSRNYGYTF

v_gene: TRBV19
CDR3aa: CASSIFPRTDAGYNEQFF

v_gene: TRBV5-1
CDR3aa: CASPPRGTQYF

v_gene: TRBV2
CDR3aa: CASSNNEQFF

v_gene: TRBV7-8
CDR3aa: CASSHRNRGGNQPQHF

v_gene: TRBV11-2
CDR3aa: CASSPTPDTAYGYTF

v_gene: TRBV7-9
CDR3aa: CASRAGTGRSYNEQFF

v_gene: TRBV28
CDR3aa: CASIYEQYF

v_gene: TRBV5-6
CDR3aa: CASSFPTGNTIYF

v_gene: TRBV5-4
CDR3aa: CASSLWASGSSYEQYF

v_gene: TRBV6-5
CDR3aa: CASSYGRFTGELFF

v_gene: TRBV7-9
CDR3aa: CASSFISHQETQYF

v_gene: TRBV19
CDR3aa: CASSPGGGYEQYF

v_gene: TRBV6-1
CDR3aa: CAAARQIGNTIYF